Sequencing of this T cell receptor beta chain was carried out in a study of blood T cell repertoires in COVID-19. Background on the study: Samples taken during acute and convalescent COVID-19 were collected in the United States, Italy and Spain.

V lost 5 bases, J lost 1 base, and 8 bases lay in between. CDR3 length: 13 residues. Per the germline V gene, CDR1 is SEHNR and CDR2 is FQNEAQ (reference sequence). Original handling: Nucleated cell counts were estimated from reference gene primer amplification. Sequencing was performed with immunoSEQ multiplex PCR; in TCRdb, only in-frame clones are kept and a portion is missing. The V and J calls and the clone size are those of that table, but D and trimming were determined from the DNA. The data hold approximately 200,000 clones, with 85% to 90% observed a single time. What was sequenced was peripheral blood. This chain connects TRBV7-9 to TRBJ1-1; D might be TRBD1 (6 bases). This clonotype originated in a man aged 50 or older with acute or convalescent COVID-19. The CDR3 DNA reads as TGTGCCAGCAGCAAACAGGGGAACACTGAAGCTTTCTTT. This encodes CASSKQGNTEAFF.